This TCR beta chain derives from a study of CXCR3-negative and CXCR3-positive naive CD8 T cells. Via 5' RACE with UMI labels, TRB cDNA libraries were prepared. TCRdb reanalyzed the 5' RACE reads, giving one entry per CDR3 protein sequence and no DNA. The sample has about 38,000 distinct CDR3 sequences; the top ten hold more than 12%. The CDR3 loop spans 15 amino acids. The germline V gene encodes CDR1 DFQATT and CDR2 SNEGSKA (reference sequence). The receptor's source is a human donor in good health. Some clones in this sample may be carry-over from other donors' samples. What was sequenced was memory CD8+ T cells from blood. V is TRBV20-1 and J is TRBJ2-7; TCRdb picks TRBD2, but there is no DNA to check that call. CDR3 in amino acids: CSARAPEGNSYEQYF.